This T cell receptor (beta chain) was identified in a study of T cells in tumors after PD-1 blockade. Study context: Prior checkpoint blockade, systemic immunosuppressant use, or anti-cancer therapy within 4 weeks excluded patients. Some patients also took daily vismodegib 150 mg during anti-PD-1 treatment.

The CDR3 runs to 14 residues. Trimming took 5 bases from V and 0 from J, leaving 9 bases between them. Per the germline V gene, CDR1 is KGHDR and CDR2 is SFDVKD. The data were produced by immunoSEQ multiplex PCR, yet TCRdb's version contains in-frame clones alone and is incomplete. The table shows around 49,000 clones, with 65% to 85% occurring only once. Study-wide results and caveats: Blood contained about 43% of the tumor's TCR clonotypes.

As concerns this clone: The antigen remains undetermined.

The material sequenced was PBMCs, taken before anti-PD-1 treatment. V gene TRBV24-1 combines with J gene TRBJ1-2; D remains unclear. The TCR comes from a human donor with basal cell carcinoma. CDR3 amino acids: CATSVGGSNYGYTF. The CDR3 region has the DNA TGTGCCACCAGTGTGGGCGGATCTAACTATGGCTACACCTTC.